Below are 9 T cell receptor beta chains sequenced from a single sample in a study of OX40 agonist ivuxolimab in advanced cancers. The protocol was immunoSEQ multiplex PCR, while the TCRdb copy is restricted to in-frame clones and leaves out a portion. Of roughly 61,000 clones in the sample, nearly 90% were seen once. The sequenced sample was CD4+ or CD8+ T cells sorted from blood, obtained in a trial of the OX40 agonist ivuxolimab. The receptors shown here come from an adult with an advanced solid tumor such as melanoma, head and neck, liver or kidney cancer.

This clone came up a few times. V is TRBV7-6 and J is TRBJ1-6; no definite D call. Germline-derived CDR1 and CDR2 are SGHVS and FNYEAQ. The V and J ends lost 4 bases and 9 bases respectively, with 10 bases between them. This CDR3 has 13 amino acids. DNA of the CDR3: TGTGCCAGCAGCTCTACGGGGTTTTCACCCCTCCACTTT. Its protein product is CASSSTGFSPLHF.

The chain combines TRBV7-3 with TRBJ2-5; tentatively, D is TRBD1 (5 bases). The J call may be mistaken, given a closer DNA end match to TRBJ2-7. Germline V gene lookup returns CDR1 SGHTA and CDR2 FQGTGA. The CDR3 length is 12 residues. The CDR3 reads CASSLVGREQYF. The CDR3 DNA is TGTGCCAGCAGCTTAGTGGGGCGCGAGCAGTACTTC.

J is TRBJ1-1 and V is TRBV7-8; no firm D call. CDR3 length: 14 residues. CDR1 and CDR2 from the germline V gene are SGHVS and FQNEAQ. Trimming removed 1 base from V and 1 base from J, with 7 bases in between. CDR3 DNA: TGTGCCAGCAGCTTAGGGGCGGAGAACACTGAAGCTTTCTTT. This gives the protein CASSLGAENTEAFF.

V gene TRBV6-5 combines with J gene TRBJ2-5; the D gene is possibly TRBD2 (6 bases). Deletions cut 6 bases from V and 1 base from J, with 12 bases between. This CDR3 region has 14 residues. Per the germline V gene, CDR1 is MNHEY and CDR2 is SVGAGI. Here the CDR3 DNA reads TGTGCCAGCAGGAAATCACTAGCCCAAGAGACCCAGTACTTC. The encoded protein is CASRKSLAQETQYF.

The gene calls are TRBV5-4 and TRBJ2-5, with 10 bases identical to TRBD2. The J segment lost 3 bases and the V segment lost 0 bases, leaving 2 bases of the junction unmatched. The CDR3 consists of 15 residues. Germline CDR1 SGHNT, CDR2 YYREEE (reference sequence). CDR3 bases: TGTGCCAGCAGCTTGGAACTAGCGGGAAAAGAGACCCAGTACTTC. The encoded protein is CASSLELAGKETQYF.

The chain recombines TRBV7-9 with TRBJ2-2; 7 bases agree with TRBD1. Germline V CDR1 and CDR2: SEHNR, FQNEAQ (reference sequence). The CDR3 is 18 residues long. After removal of 1 base from V and 0 bases from J, the junction contained 8 bases not matched to a gene. The CDR3 is CASSLVDWGQSNTGELFF. The CDR3 coding sequence is TGTGCCAGCAGCTTAGTAGATTGGGGACAGTCGAACACCGGGGAGCTGTTTTTT.

This chain joins TRBV7-2 and TRBJ2-7; 8 nucleotides align to TRBD2. J lost 4 bases, V lost 2 bases, and 10 bases had no gene match. CDR3 length equals 16 residues. CDR1 and CDR2 from the germline V gene are SGHTA and FQGNSA. CDR3 bases: TGTGCCAGCAGCTTAACCGGGGGGGCCTCCGGTTACGAGCAGTACTTC. The encoded protein is CASSLTGGASGYEQYF.

The chain has TRBV19 and TRBJ1-5, with a possible D match to TRBD1 (5 bases). Germline CDR1 reads LNHDA; CDR2 reads SQIVND (reference sequence). This CDR3 is built from 14 residues. With 5 bases removed from V and 11 bases from J, the gap between germline ends came to 19 bases. CDR3 residues: CASSRGVEGLTQHF. In nucleotides, the CDR3 is TGTGCCAGTAGTCGGGGGGTAGAGGGATTAACCCAGCATTTT.

The V and J genes are TRBV2 and TRBJ2-2; no definite D call. This CDR3 contains 13 residues. Germline CDR1 reads SNHLY; CDR2 reads FYNNEI. V dropped 6 bases and J dropped 5 bases, with 10 bases sitting between them. CDR3 nucleotides: TGTGCCAGCAGGCCGGTTGGAACCGGGGAGCTGTTTTTT. Protein: CASRPVGTGELFF. Together with reference TRBV2 and TRBJ2-2, the CDR3 gives the full variable domain: EPEVTQTPSHQVTQMGQEVILRCVPISNHLYFYWYRQILGQKVEFLVSFYNNEISEKSEIFDDQFSVERPDGSNFTLKIRSTKLEDSAMYFCASRPVGTGELFFGEGSRLTVL.